What follows are 9 T cell receptor beta chains derived from one specimen sequenced in a study of CDR3 diversity in severe acne. One entry per CDR3 protein results from TCRdb running MiXCR on the PCR reads. The table has approximately 77,000 distinct CDR3 sequences, about 53% seen once. Specimen: blood. These TCRs come from a male donor with severe acne vulgaris.

Many counts were recorded for this clonotype. The chain links TRBV28 to TRBJ2-5; D unclear. CDR1 is MDHEN, CDR2 SYDVKM, per germline. CDR3 length equals 13 residues. V dropped 5 bases and J dropped 7 bases, with 14 bases sitting between them. The CDR3 DNA sequence: TGTGCCAGCAGTCCCCCGGAGCGAGCGACCCAGTACTTC. Its protein is CASSPPERATQYF.

The J gene is TRBJ2-1, the V gene TRBV7-9; D possibly uses TRBD1 or TRBD2 (6 bases each). CDR1 SEHNR and CDR2 FQNEAQ come from the germline V gene (reference sequence). Between the trimmed V and J ends, which lost 4 bases and 0 bases, there was a span of 16 bases. This CDR3 is built from 17 residues. CDR3 in amino acids: CASSSALEGGSYNEQFF. DNA for the CDR3: TGTGCCAGCAGCTCTGCCCTAGAGGGGGGCTCCTACAATGAGCAGTTCTTC.

V gene TRBV6-5 combines with J gene TRBJ2-1; 11 bases map to TRBD2. Germline V lookup: CDR1 MNHEY, CDR2 SVGAGI. CDR3 length: 18 amino acids. Germline trimming cut 0 bases from V and 3 bases from J; bases unmatched to any gene: 7. The CDR3 loop reads CASSYSKLAGVFYNEQFF. CDR3 sequence (DNA): TGTGCCAGCAGTTACTCGAAACTAGCGGGAGTGTTCTACAATGAGCAGTTCTTC.

This chain joins TRBV6-2 or TRBV6-3 and TRBJ2-7; maybe TRBD2 (6 bases). The ends were cut back, 9 bases at V and 0 bases at J, with 12 bases in the middle. Germline V gene lookup returns CDR1 MNHEY and CDR2 SVGEGT. This CDR3 contains 13 residues. The CDR3 DNA follows: TGTGCCAGAGCCCGGCGGGGCTCCTACGAGCAGTACTTC. Translation gives CARARRGSYEQYF.

The chain couples TRBV7-6 to TRBJ2-3, with D maybe TRBD2 (7 bases). The CDR3 has 13 amino acids. Germline assignment: CDR1 SGHVS and CDR2 FNYEAQ. V lost 5 bases, J lost 5 bases, and 11 bases lay in between. CDR3 bases: TGTGCCAGCAGCCCGGGGGGCGTAGATACGCAGTATTTT. This sequence encodes CASSPGGVDTQYF. Based on the CDR3 plus reference TRBV7-6 and TRBJ2-3, the full variable domain is GAGVSQSPRYKVTKRGQDVALRCDPISGHVSLYWYRQALGQGPEFLTYFNYEAQQDKSGLPNDRFSAERPEGSISTLTIQRTEQRDSAMYRCASSPGGVDTQYFGPGTRLTVL.

J is TRBJ2-7 and V is TRBV6-5; D perhaps matches TRBD2 (5 bases). CDR3 length: 15 residues. V shed 0 bases and J shed 2 bases, with 11 bases lying between them. Germline-derived CDR1 and CDR2 are MNHEY and SVGAGI. CDR3 coding DNA: TGTGCCAGCAGTTACTCGATGTCGCGGGCCTACGAGCAGTACTTC. Its protein is CASSYSMSRAYEQYF.

The chain joins TRBV10-3 to TRBJ2-5; D not resolved. Germline V CDR1 and CDR2: ENHRY, SYGVKD. This CDR3 comprises 12 residues. The V and J ends lost 4 bases and 3 bases respectively, with 6 bases between them. The DNA of the CDR3 is TGTGCCATCAGTGGGACGGAAGAGACCCAGTACTTC. Residues: CAISGTEETQYF.

As for this clonotype: A read error may explain this, as a much larger clone is one base away. The rearrangement joins TRBV24-1 to TRBJ2-2, with D perhaps matching TRBD2 (7 bases). V shed 10 bases and J shed 1 base, with 15 bases lying between them. From germline, CDR1 is KGHDR and CDR2 SFDVKD. CDR3 length: 15 residues. Here the CDR3 DNA reads TGTGCCACTTCCTGGGGGGGCCTGAACACCGGGGAGCTGTTTTTT. Translated, it gives CATSWGGLNTGELFF.

This clonotype was recorded many times. The V and J genes are TRBV5-1 and TRBJ2-7, with D maybe TRBD2 (6 bases). V lost 1 base and J lost 2, with 16 bases in between. Germline V lookup: CDR1 SGHRS, CDR2 YFSETQ. The CDR3 loop spans 16 amino acids. The CDR3 region is CASSLTAGFGTYEQYF. DNA of the CDR3: TGCGCCAGCAGCTTGACTGCGGGGTTTGGGACCTACGAGCAGTACTTC.